This T cell receptor (beta chain) was sequenced during a study of T cells after yellow fever vaccination. There are many counts of this clonotype. MiXCR, applied by TCRdb to the 5' RACE reads, yields one record per CDR3 protein. The table shows a few hundred thousand distinct CDR3 sequences, with 6% to 8% occurring only once. CDR3 length: 19 residues. CDR1 and CDR2 (germline): SGHAT, FQNNGV. Germline trimming cut 2 bases from V and 0 bases from J; bases unmatched to any gene: 13. The sequencing here drew on PBMCs, taken 5 days after the yellow fever booster vaccination. The chain joins TRBV11-2 to TRBJ1-2, with 9 bases matching TRBD1. This sequence was found in a young man who received the YFV17D yellow fever vaccine. The CDR3 DNA sequence: TGTGCCAGCAGCTTAATAATCCAGGACAGGGGAACTACTAACTATGGCTACACCTTC. It is translated as CASSLIIQDRGTTNYGYTF.